This T cell receptor beta chain emerged from a study of T cells in women clearing cervical HPV infection. The protocol was immunoSEQ multiplex PCR, while the TCRdb copy is restricted to in-frame clones and leaves out a portion. In all, the sample yields roughly 15,000 clones. The trim removed 7 bases at V and 1 base at J, leaving 6 bases unmatched. CDR1 is SGHVS and CDR2 is FQNEAQ in the germline V gene. This CDR3 spans 14 amino acids. With regard to this clone: Read sequence stops 3 residues before the CDR3 end, and the germline J gene provides the missing end.

The chain recombines TRBV7-8 with TRBJ1-1; 7 nucleotides match TRBD1. The clonotype comes from a woman aged 18 to 69 with a cervical HPV16 infection that either progressed to CIN3+ or cleared (not recorded which). The sample comprised blood buffy coat. CDR3 DNA, as far as it was read: TGTGCCAGCACGTTGGGACAGTCGAACACTGAA. Translation: CASTLGQSNTE. The CDR3 in full is CASTLGQSNTEAFF.